The source of this TCR beta chain is a study of blood T cell repertoires in COVID-19. Looking at the study overall: Researchers got acute and convalescent COVID-19 samples from the United States, Italy and Spain. From T cells, B-cell-depleted T cells, or PBMCs came the material, which was cDNA or gDNA.

Germline CDR1 SGHRS, CDR2 YFSETQ. This CDR3 is 14 amino acids long. The V and J ends lost 0 bases and 4 bases respectively, with 10 bases between them. Authors' processing steps: Amplified reference gene primers provided the basis for estimating nucleated cell counts. Assay: immunoSEQ multiplex PCR; the TCRdb copy retains only in-frame clones and omits some. D and trimming come from the DNA, and the V and J calls and clone size come from that table. Of some 120,000 clones detected, around 83% appear once; the ten largest clones hold approximately 1.5%. Sequenced sample: peripheral blood. J is TRBJ1-2 and V is TRBV5-1, with TRBD1 as a possible D gene (6 bases). The clonotype originates from a man in his forties or fifties with acute or convalescent COVID-19. The CDR3 protein is CASSLVTGSYGYTF. As DNA, the CDR3 is TGCGCCAGCAGCTTGGTGACAGGTAGCTATGGCTACACCTTC. Using reference TRBV5-1 and TRBJ1-2 for the parts outside the CDR3, the full variable domain is KAGVTQTPRYLIKTRGQQVTLSCSPISGHRSVSWYQQTPGQGLQFLFEYFSETQRNKGNFPGRFSGRQFSNSRSEMNVSTLELGDSALYLCASSLVTGSYGYTFGSGTRLTVV.